What follows are 7 T cell receptor beta chains derived from one specimen sequenced in a study of blood T cell repertoires in COVID-19. Assay used: immunoSEQ multiplex PCR; TCRdb lists only in-frame clones, some missing. This sample yields about 97,000 clones, of which roughly nine tenths are seen a single time; roughly 17% belongs to the top ten. Sequenced sample: peripheral blood. These receptors were collected from a man in his fifties with acute or convalescent COVID-19.

The sample holds one count of this clone. This chain connects TRBV12-3 or TRBV12-4 to TRBJ1-6; D is undetermined. The CDR3 has 13 amino acids. With 5 bases removed from V and 9 bases from J, the gap between germline ends came to 11 bases. Here the CDR3 DNA reads TGTGCCAGCAGTCCGCCTCCCGGTTCACCCCTCCACTTT. The encoded protein is CASSPPPGSPLHF.

The V gene is TRBV28, the J gene TRBJ1-2; 7 bases line up with TRBD1. Germline V CDR1 and CDR2: MDHEN, SYDVKM. The CDR3 sequence is 15 residues long. V shed 2 bases, J shed 3 bases, and the junction held 6 bases outside the gene matches. CDR3 region: CASSLTLTGYYGYTF. In nucleotides, the CDR3 is TGTGCCAGCAGTTTAACCCTGACAGGGTACTATGGCTACACCTTC.

V is TRBV19 and J is TRBJ2-1, with D tentatively TRBD2 (6 bases). CDR1 is LNHDA and CDR2 is SQIVND in the germline V gene (reference sequence). V lost 3 bases to trimming and J lost 0 bases, with 18 bases between them. CDR3 length equals 18 residues. CDR3 DNA sequence: TGTGCCAGTAGTATGTCGGGGGTCTCGTCAAGCTCCTACAATGAGCAGTTCTTC. This encodes CASSMSGVSSSSYNEQFF.

The CDR3 sequence is CASNFFRGGYSNQPQHF. The DNA for the CDR3 is TGTGCCAGCAATTTCTTTAGGGGCGGATATAGCAATCAGCCCCAGCATTTT. The rearrangement joins TRBV28 to TRBJ1-5; TRBD1 might be the D (5 bases). Between the trimmed V and J ends, which lost 7 bases and 0 bases, there was a span of 19 bases. There are 17 residues in the CDR3. Germline CDR1 and CDR2: MDHEN and SYDVKM.

CDR3 region: CASSVGDYPRDTGELFF. CDR3 coding DNA: TGTGCCAGCAGCGTTGGGGACTATCCGAGAGACACCGGGGAGCTGTTTTTT. V gene TRBV9 combines with J gene TRBJ2-2; TRBD2 agrees at 7 bases. Germline CDR1 SGDLS, CDR2 YYNGEE. Losses at the gene ends were 2 bases for V and 3 bases for J; bases not matched to a gene: 10. CDR3 length equals 17 residues.

The chain uses TRBV2 and TRBJ1-5; no definite D call. Looked up from germline, CDR1 is SNHLY and CDR2 is FYNNEI. Trimming left V 4 bases short and J 6 bases short, with 13 bases between. The CDR3 extends over 14 amino acids. CDR3 in amino acids: CASSGALVAQPQHF. CDR3 bases: TGTGCCAGCAGTGGGGCCTTGGTGGCTCAGCCCCAGCATTTT.

The V gene is TRBV2, the J gene TRBJ1-4; 7 bases line up with TRBD1. CDR3 length: 14 amino acids. The germline V gene encodes CDR1 SNHLY and CDR2 FYNNEI. V was clipped by 4 bases and J by 7 bases; unmatched bases: 6. The CDR3 is CASSGTGRGEKLFF. In DNA, the CDR3 is TGTGCCAGCAGTGGGACAGGAAGGGGTGAAAAACTGTTTTTT.